Below, 26 T cell receptor beta chains from the same sample are listed, as sequenced in a study of identical twins. TCRdb fed the 5' RACE reads into MiXCR, producing one record per CDR3 protein. The table lists about 340,000 distinct CDR3 sequences, around an eighth of them singletons, with around 6.9% in the top ten. These same data were also listed under a study on yellow fever vaccine responses in identical twins.

The sequenced material came from CD8+ T cells sorted from blood. The receptors derive from a woman aged 18-29 years in good health.

This chain joins TRBV25-1 and TRBJ2-7, with D perhaps TRBD2 (7 bases). There are 14 residues in the CDR3. The germline CDR1 and CDR2 sequences are MGHDK and SYGVNS. V was cut by 1 base and J by 5 bases, with 12 bases left in between. CDR3 sequence (DNA): TGTGCCAGCAGTGAATGGGAGGGGGGAAACGAGCAGTACTTC. Translated: CASSEWEGGNEQYF.

The CDR3 coding sequence is TGTGCCAGCAGCTTAGACCGGACGGATAACTACGAGCAGTACTTC. Translation gives CASSLDRTDNYEQYF. The V and J genes are TRBV7-8 and TRBJ2-7; no clear D. Trimming took off 1 base at V and 3 bases at J, with 13 bases between the two ends. Germline CDR1 reads SGHVS; CDR2 reads FQNEAQ. The CDR3 consists of 15 residues.

This clonotype was counted only a few times. The V call is TRBV12-3 or TRBV12-4, the J call TRBJ1-2; TRBD1 matches 7 bases. With V trimmed by 5 bases and J by 8 bases, 8 bases remained unmatched. The CDR3 runs to 13 residues. The CDR3 DNA is TGTGCCAGCAGTGAACACGACAGGGACGGCTACACCTTC. This gives the protein CASSEHDRDGYTF.

This clonotype appeared a few times. The J gene is TRBJ2-7, the V gene TRBV12-5, with D unresolved. Trimming left V 5 bases short and J 5 bases short, with 4 bases between. CDR1 and CDR2 from the germline V gene are LGHNT and FRNRAP. The CDR3 has 10 residues. The CDR3, as DNA: TGTGCTAGTGGTAGGGACGAGCAGTACTTC. The encoded protein is CASGRDEQYF.

This clonotype was picked up many times. This CDR3 reads CASSGDAGRKETQYF. CDR3 DNA: TGTGCCAGCAGCGGAGACGCGGGGCGGAAAGAGACCCAGTACTTC. J is TRBJ2-5 and V is TRBV7-9, with D possibly matching TRBD2 (6 bases). V was trimmed by 5 bases and J by 3 bases, leaving 16 bases between them. From germline, CDR1 is SEHNR and CDR2 FQNEAQ (reference sequence). This CDR3 contains 15 residues.

This clonotype was seen a handful of times. The chain carries TRBV20-1 and TRBJ2-7, with a tentative D call TRBD1 (6 bases). The V gene lost 2 bases and the J gene lost 3 bases, with 14 bases spanning the gap. The CDR3 spans 14 residues. The germline gives CDR1 DFQATT, CDR2 SNEGSKA (reference sequence). The CDR3 here is CSARPNGDNYEQYF. In DNA form, the CDR3 reads TGCAGTGCTAGACCCAACGGGGACAACTACGAGCAGTACTTC.

Only a few counts were recorded for this clonotype. The chain carries TRBV2 and TRBJ2-1; TRBD1 or TRBD2 may be the D gene (5 bases each). The CDR3 runs 10 residues. V lost 6 bases to trimming and J lost 13 bases, with 10 bases between them. In germline, CDR1 is SNHLY, CDR2 FYNNEI. The CDR3 reads CASRGRAQFF. The CDR3 coding sequence is TGTGCCAGCAGGGGACGGGCTCAGTTCTTC.

This clonotype came up a few times. This chain joins TRBV4-1 and TRBJ1-2; D remains unclear. Germline V gene data show CDR1 as MGHRA and CDR2 as YSYEKL. Trimming left V 1 base short and J 2 bases short, with 8 bases between. The CDR3 is 14 residues long. CDR3 nucleotide sequence: TGCGCCAGCAGCCAAGCGGGCGAGAACTATGGCTACACCTTC. This codes for CASSQAGENYGYTF.

Only a few counts were recorded for this clonotype. The chain employs TRBV5-1 and TRBJ2-1, with 8 bases matching TRBD1. This CDR3 is built from 16 residues. Germline V gene lookup returns CDR1 SGHRS and CDR2 YFSETQ. V shed 0 bases, J shed 2 bases, and the junction held 4 bases outside the gene matches. CDR3 sequence: CASSLDGQGTYNEQFF. CDR3 nucleotide sequence: TGCGCCAGCAGCTTGGATGGACAGGGAACCTACAATGAGCAGTTCTTC.

This clonotype came up a few times. This CDR3 reads CATSISRGPNTGELFF. The CDR3 coding sequence is TGTGCCACCAGCATTTCTCGGGGACCGAACACCGGGGAGCTGTTTTTT. The V call is TRBV15, the J call TRBJ2-2; D may be TRBD1 or TRBD2 (5 bases each). The CDR3 runs 16 residues. V was cut by 4 bases and J by 0 bases, with 12 bases left in between. Per germline, CDR1 LNHNV and CDR2 YYDKDF (reference sequence).

This clonotype was seen a few times. The CDR3 nucleotides are TGTGCCAGCAGTGAATGGGTAGGCCCTTACGAGCAGTACGTC. It encodes CASSEWVGPYEQYV. The V call is TRBV6-1, the J call TRBJ2-7; D call uncertain. The V gene's germline CDR1 is MNHNS and CDR2 SASEGT. The CDR3 sequence is 14 residues long. The V and J ends lost 2 bases and 4 bases respectively, with 12 bases between them.

This clonotype was recorded at least ten times. The chain carries TRBV11-2 and TRBJ2-2; the D gene could be TRBD1 or TRBD2 (6 bases each). V lost 7 bases to trimming and J lost 2 bases, with 17 bases between them. CDR1 and CDR2 from the germline V gene are SGHAT and FQNNGV. The CDR3 spans 16 residues. The CDR3 DNA follows: TGTGCCAGCACCCTTTCCGGGGGCTTAAACACCGGGGAGCTGTTTTTT. Residues: CASTLSGGLNTGELFF.

V and J are TRBV2 and TRBJ1-1; D is undetermined. V shed 4 bases and J shed 4 bases, with 13 bases lying between them. The CDR3 runs to 14 residues. Germline V CDR1 and CDR2: SNHLY, FYNNEI. The CDR3 bases are TGTGCCAGCAGTGTCGGGGAATCGATCACTGAAGCTTTCTTT. It is translated as CASSVGESITEAFF.

This clonotype occurred a few times. The chain uses TRBV5-1 and TRBJ2-7, with D uncertain. Trimming left V 5 bases short and J 3 bases short, with 12 bases between. The CDR3 contains 13 residues. The germline gives CDR1 SGHRS, CDR2 YFSETQ. The CDR3 loop is CASSSTGNYEQYF. The CDR3 DNA reads as TGCGCCAGCAGTTCGACTGGGAACTACGAGCAGTACTTC.

A few counts support this clonotype. The rearrangement uses TRBV5-1 and TRBJ2-5, with 11 bases aligning to TRBD1. After removal of 4 bases from V and 2 bases from J, the junction contained 10 bases not matched to a gene. Germline CDR1 and CDR2: SGHRS and YFSETQ. This CDR3 has 17 amino acids. The CDR3: CASSKGQGAPLQETQYF. In nucleotides, the CDR3 is TGCGCCAGCAGCAAAGGACAGGGGGCGCCCCTTCAAGAGACCCAGTACTTC. The full variable domain, rest sourced from reference TRBV5-1 and TRBJ2-5, is KAGVTQTPRYLIKTRGQQVTLSCSPISGHRSVSWYQQTPGQGLQFLFEYFSETQRNKGNFPGRFSGRQFSNSRSEMNVSTLELGDSALYLCASSKGQGAPLQETQYFGPGTRLLVL.

The V gene is TRBV12-3 or TRBV12-4, the J gene TRBJ2-7, with 9 bases that match TRBD1. J gave up 1 base and V 8 bases, and 0 bases lay outside the gene matches. CDR3 size: 12 residues. The chain's CDR3 is CASGTGSYEQYF. The CDR3, as DNA: TGTGCCAGCGGGACAGGGTCCTACGAGCAGTACTTC.

The V call is TRBV12-3 or TRBV12-4, the J call TRBJ2-3, with TRBD2 matching over 9 bases. V lost 6 bases and J lost 6; bases outside the gene matches: 13. This CDR3 spans 16 amino acids. CDR3 amino acids: CASSPPEREAGDTQYF. The CDR3 nucleotides are TGTGCCAGCAGCCCACCGGAGCGGGAGGCGGGGGATACGCAGTATTTT.

This clonotype came up a few times. CDR3: CASSLPTPFRGGETQYF. The CDR3 nucleotides are TGTGCCAGCAGCTTACCTACCCCCTTTAGGGGGGGAGAGACCCAGTACTTC. The chain recombines TRBV7-9 with TRBJ2-5; D is possibly TRBD2 (7 bases). Trimming left V 2 bases short and J 4 bases short, with 20 bases between. This CDR3 has 17 amino acids. Germline V lookup: CDR1 SEHNR, CDR2 FQNEAQ (reference sequence).

In this sample, this clonotype turned up a few times. The chain combines TRBV28 with TRBJ2-2; 7 nucleotides agree with TRBD2. Germline V CDR1 and CDR2: MDHEN, SYDVKM. V was pared by 5 bases and J by 1 base, with 10 bases of the junction left unmatched. The length of the CDR3 is 17 residues. CDR3 nucleotide sequence: TGTGCCAGCAGTCACCGGGCAGGGACTATGAACACCGGGGAGCTGTTTTTT. It yields the protein CASSHRAGTMNTGELFF.

The chain is built from TRBV7-2 and TRBJ2-1; possibly TRBD1 or TRBD2 for D (5 bases each). The CDR3 runs 14 residues. Germline CDR1 reads SGHTA; CDR2 reads FQGNSA. V lost 3 bases to trimming and J lost 2 bases, with 8 bases between them. CDR3 in amino acids: CASSFEGPYNEQFF. The CDR3 nucleotides are TGTGCCAGCAGCTTCGAGGGGCCCTACAATGAGCAGTTCTTC.

In its sample, this clonotype was seen a few times. CDR3 sequence (DNA): TGTGCCACCACCGGGGCCTTACCCGATGGCTACACCTTC. The encoded protein is CATTGALPDGYTF. The chain has TRBV5-5 and TRBJ1-2; possible D gene TRBD1, 5 bases. Trimming stripped 9 bases from V and 6 bases from J, with 18 bases between. This CDR3 has 13 residues. The germline V gene encodes CDR1 SGHKS and CDR2 YYEKEE (reference sequence). The whole variable domain, filled in from reference TRBV5-5 and TRBJ1-2, reads DAGVTQSPTHLIKTRGQQVTLRCSPISGHKSVSWYQQVLGQGPQFIFQYYEKEERGRGNFPDRFSARQFPNYSSELNVNALLLGDSALYLCATTGALPDGYTFGSGTRLTVV.

There are a few counts of this clonotype. The chain is built from TRBV18 and TRBJ1-2, with unresolved D. This CDR3 comprises 17 residues. CDR1 and CDR2 from the germline V gene are KGHSH and LQKENI. Trimming stripped 3 bases from V and 6 bases from J, with 23 bases between. The DNA for the CDR3 is TGTGCCAGCTCACCCACCGGACGGATATCTCGGGGAAATGGCTACACCTTC. Protein sequence: CASSPTGRISRGNGYTF.

The chain employs TRBV5-1 and TRBJ2-1; 12 nucleotides agree with TRBD2. This CDR3 region has 13 residues. V lost 7 bases to trimming and J lost 4 bases; unmatched junction nucleotides: 0. CDR1 and CDR2 from the germline V gene are SGHRS and YFSETQ. The CDR3 here is CASGTSGYNEQFF. The CDR3 DNA reads as TGCGCCAGCGGGACTAGCGGGTACAATGAGCAGTTCTTC.

This clonotype was seen ten or more times. This rearrangement joins TRBV5-6 to TRBJ2-1; TRBD2 matches 7 bases. Germline lookup yields CDR1 SGHDT and CDR2 YYEEEE. This CDR3 has 13 residues. With V trimmed by 0 bases and J by 9 bases, 3 bases remained unmatched. The CDR3 loop is CASSLGDYSEQFF. For the CDR3, the DNA is TGTGCCAGCAGCTTGGGGGACTACTCTGAGCAGTTCTTC.

The V and J genes are TRBV21-1 and TRBJ2-7; the table's D call TRBD1 went unverified against the DNA. TRBV21-1 is an annotated pseudogene. The CDR3 contains 13 residues. The DNA for the CDR3 is TGTGACAGGGGGGACAGGGGTGTCGACGAGCAGTACTTC. This encodes CDRGDRGVDEQYF.

The rearrangement links TRBV24-1 to TRBJ2-1; D unresolved. Germline CDR1 reads KGHDR; CDR2 reads SFDVKD. This CDR3 region has 15 residues. Trimming removed 3 bases at V and 3 bases at J, with 11 bases between. The CDR3 loop reads CATSDPSSVYNEQFF. As DNA, the CDR3 is TGTGCCACCAGTGATCCCTCGTCAGTCTACAATGAGCAGTTCTTC.